A selection of T cell receptor beta chains follows, all from one sample in a study of vaccination and CD4 T cells after COVID-19. A single record per CDR3 protein comes from TCRdb applying MiXCR to the PCR reads. The repertoire holds about 11,000 distinct CDR3 sequences, with around 73% as singletons. Their cognate antigens are unknown. The sequencing input was CD4+ T cells from blood, cultured in vitro. The receptors originated from a human donor who had recovered from COVID-19. The CDR3 runs from the conserved cysteine through the conserved F or W. A D gene is named only where the DNA matches it firmly. A row's size may be missing; if present it is once, few, many or a size class.

>TRBJ1-2|NA|TRBD1|TRBV5-1
TGCGCCAGCAGCCCCGGGACAGAGAAGCGTGGCTACACCTTC
CASSPGTEKRGYTF
>TRBJ2-3|NA|TRBD2|TRBV28
TGTGCCAGCCTTTATAGCGGGAGGGCGGCTACGCAGTATTTT
CASLYSGRAATQYF
>TRBJ1-5|NA|TRBD1|TRBV7-2
TGTGCCAGCAGCATAGGACAGGGGGCTGGTCAGCCCCAGCATTTT
CASSIGQGAGQPQHF
>TRBJ1-5|NA|NA|TRBV20-1
TGCAGTGCTAGAAGGGGGTCGGGGGCTGAGCAGCCCCAGCATTTT
CSARRGSGAEQPQHF
>TRBJ2-2|few|NA|TRBV6-1
TGTGCCAGCTATTACCTGGCAGGGGTGGCCGGGGAGCTGTTTTTT
CASYYLAGVAGELFF
>TRBJ2-7|NA|NA|TRBV6-2/TRBV6-3
TGTGCCAGCAGTTACGCAGGGTACGGCGAGCAGTACTTC
CASSYAGYGEQYF
>TRBJ1-2|large|TRBD1|TRBV20-1
TGCAGTGCTAGTGACCAGTTGAGGGGGCGAGATGGCTACACCTTC
CSASDQLRGRDGYTF
>TRBJ2-2|NA|TRBD1|TRBV28
TGTGCCAGCAGTTTGTCTACGTGGTGGGACAGGTTAGGCGGGGAGCTGTTTTTT
CASSLSTWWDRLGGELFF
>TRBJ2-2|medium-sized|NA|TRBV7-6
TGTGCCAGCAGTTCCTCTGTGAACACCGGGGAGCTGTTTTTT
CASSSSVNTGELFF
>TRBJ2-5|NA|NA|TRBV7-2
TGTGCCAGCAGCTTAGGTCCCAGGATGGAGACCCAGTACTTC
CASSLGPRMETQYF
>TRBJ2-3|NA|TRBD1|TRBV20-1
TGCAGTGCCGCAGGGGGCGCCGCAGATACGCAGTATTTT
CSAAGGAADTQYF
>TRBJ1-2|few|NA|TRBV5-1
TGCGCCAGCAGCTTGGGGGGGAGCTATGGCTACACCTTC
CASSLGGSYGYTF
>TRBJ2-3|NA|TRBD2|TRBV20-1
TGCAGTGCTACCATAATAAGCGGGACTAACACAGATACGCAGTATTTT
CSATIISGTNTDTQYF
>TRBJ2-7|few|NA|TRBV6-1
TGTGCCAGCAGTGAAGCCCAACAAGGGGAGCAGTACTTC
CASSEAQQGEQYF
>TRBJ2-1|NA|TRBD1|TRBV2
TGTGCCAGCGCCCGGGACAGTGGATACAATGAGCAGTTCTTC
CASARDSGYNEQFF
>TRBJ1-5|NA|NA|TRBV11-1
TGTGCCAGCAGCCTCGATGGACAGCTCAATCAGCCCCAGCATTTT
CASSLDGQLNQPQHF
>TRBJ1-2|NA|NA|TRBV6-1
TGTGCCAGCATTCCAGCGGGGCAAACTAACTATGGCTACACCTTC
CASIPAGQTNYGYTF
>TRBJ1-5|large|TRBD1|TRBV24-1
TGTGCCACCAGTGATCCTAGACAGGGGGCTAGCAATCAGCCCCAGCATTTT
CATSDPRQGASNQPQHF
>TRBJ1-2|once|TRBD1|TRBV7-2
TGTGCCAGCAGCGCACGACAGGGGGCAGGAAGGGGCTACACCTTC
CASSARQGAGRGYTF
>TRBJ1-5|NA|NA|TRBV6-4
TGTGCCAGCAGTGATTTTGGGGGCGGGCCCCAGCATTTT
CASSDFGGGPQHF
>TRBJ2-7|NA|TRBD1|TRBV18
TGTGCCAGCTCCCCCGGGACAGGGGGGCTCGAGCAGTACTTC
CASSPGTGGLEQYF
>TRBJ1-2|NA|NA|TRBV7-2
TGTGCCAGCAGCCTAAAACAGGGCGGGTATGGCTACACCTTC
CASSLKQGGYGYTF
>TRBJ1-6|NA|NA|TRBV11-1
TGTGCCAGCAGCTTCCGACCTACCGCCCCGGGATCACCCCTCCACTTT
CASSFRPTAPGSPLHF
>TRBJ1-6|NA|TRBD1|TRBV20-1
TGCAGTGCTTCCCGGGCAGGGGGGAATTCACCCCTCCACTTT
CSASRAGGNSPLHF
>TRBJ1-2|few|TRBD1|TRBV27
TGTGCCAGCAGATCAGGGGGCCTCTATGGCTACACCTTC
CASRSGGLYGYTF
>TRBJ2-7|NA|NA|TRBV7-8
TGTGCCAGCAGCGATATCAGGGGGGCCGACGAGCAGTACTTC
CASSDIRGADEQYF
>TRBJ2-5|NA|TRBD2|TRBV6-2/TRBV6-3
TGTGCCAGCAGTTTCGGCGGGAGGGCCGGGGAGACCCAGTACTTC
CASSFGGRAGETQYF
>TRBJ2-1|NA|TRBD2|TRBV10-3
TGTGCCATCGGGAAGACTAGCGGGAGAGTAGGCAATGAGCAGTTCTTC
CAIGKTSGRVGNEQFF
>TRBJ2-7|once|TRBD1|TRBV20-1
TGCAGTGCAACACAGGGGGCTGACGAGCAGTACTTC
CSATQGADEQYF
>TRBJ1-1|NA|NA|TRBV27
TGTGCCAGCAGGAGGGGCTTCACTGAAGCTTTCTTT
CASRRGFTEAFF
>TRBJ2-3|NA|NA|TRBV25-1
TGTGCCAGCAGTGTTCTCCTTAGCACAGATACGCAGTATTTT
CASSVLLSTDTQYF
>TRBJ2-1|NA|NA|TRBV6-1
TGTGCCAGCACTTCCCTACGGGAGTATGAGCAGTTCTTC
CASTSLREYEQFF
>TRBJ2-3|few|NA|TRBV21-1
TGTGCCAGCAGCGCGGACCGGGACCCACCAGCAGATACGCAGTATTTT
CASSADRDPPADTQYF
>TRBJ2-7|NA|TRBD1|TRBV6-2/TRBV6-3
TGTGCCAGCAGTCCGCCGACAGGGCTCTATGGCGAGCAGTACTTC
CASSPPTGLYGEQYF
>TRBJ1-2|NA|NA|TRBV28
TGTGCCAGCCGCCCGTCTGGGGCGACCTCTAACTATGGCTACACCTTC
CASRPSGATSNYGYTF
>TRBJ1-2|NA|TRBD1|TRBV30
TGTGCCTGGAGACAGACAGGGGGCAGTCATGGCTACACCTTC
CAWRQTGGSHGYTF
>TRBJ2-5|NA|TRBD1|TRBV6-1
TGTGCCAGCTACAGGGGGCGCCAAGAGACCCAGTACTTC
CASYRGRQETQYF
>TRBJ1-1|NA|NA|TRBV27
TGTGCCAGCAACCGACGGGGCAACACTGAAGCTTTCTTT
CASNRRGNTEAFF
>TRBJ1-2|NA|TRBD1|TRBV20-1
TGCAGTGCTAGAGATTGGGACAGGGGTCTCTATGGCTACACCTTC
CSARDWDRGLYGYTF
>TRBJ2-5|NA|NA|TRBV6-5
TGTGCCAGCAGTTACGGGTCAGGTTGGGGGGAGACCCAGTACTTC
CASSYGSGWGETQYF
>TRBJ1-1|NA|NA|TRBV12-3/TRBV12-4
TGTGCCAGCAGTTTAGGGCGGCTCTCTGAAGCTTTCTTT
CASSLGRLSEAFF
>TRBJ1-5|medium-sized|TRBD1|TRBV10-3
TGTGCCATCAGCGCAGGGGACAGGGGGTTGAGTCAGCCCCAGCATTTT
CAISAGDRGLSQPQHF
>TRBJ2-1|NA|NA|TRBV24-1
TGTGCCACCAGTGATACCATGGGCAATGAGCAGTTCTTC
CATSDTMGNEQFF
>TRBJ2-5|NA|NA|TRBV27
TGTGCCAGCAGTTCCCGGCCCCAAGAGACCCAGTACTTC
CASSSRPQETQYF
>TRBJ2-2|few|TRBD2|TRBV7-8
TGTGCCAGCAACCTACAAACTAGCGGGAGGTTCGGCGAGCTGTTTTTT
CASNLQTSGRFGELFF
>TRBJ1-1|NA|NA|TRBV7-9
TGTGCCAGCAGCGATCGATCCGGGGGGAGCACTGAAGCTTTCTTT
CASSDRSGGSTEAFF
>TRBJ1-3|NA|NA|TRBV30
TGTGCCTACCGGGACACTGGAAACACCATATATTTT
CAYRDTGNTIYF